This T cell receptor (beta chain) was captured by sequencing in a study of blood T cell repertoires in COVID-19. Sequenced by immunoSEQ multiplex PCR; TCRdb stores in-frame clones only, minus some. The sample carries about 440,000 clones, around 89% recorded once. The material sequenced was peripheral blood. This TCR was recovered from a woman aged 25 to 39 with acute or convalescent COVID-19.

The DNA of the CDR3 is TGTGCCAGCAGCTTATCTCGGACAGTAGATGGCTACACCTTC. As protein: CASSLSRTVDGYTF. The J gene is TRBJ1-2, the V gene TRBV7-9, with D possibly TRBD1 on 6 matching bases. The CDR3 covers 14 residues. The V end was cut by 2 bases, the J end by 6 bases, with 13 bases between. In germline, CDR1 is SEHNR, CDR2 FQNEAQ (reference sequence).